One and the same sample provided the 8 T cell receptor beta chains below, sequenced in a study of blood T cell repertoires in COVID-19. The data were produced by immunoSEQ multiplex PCR, yet TCRdb's version contains in-frame clones alone and is incomplete. The repertoire holds fewer than 350,000 clones, with approximately 90% as singletons. The sample taken for sequencing was peripheral blood. These receptor sequences come from a woman in her 30s with COVID-19, enrolled during active disease.

V and J are TRBV7-9 and TRBJ1-4; 9 bases agree with TRBD1. CDR1 is SEHNR and CDR2 is FQNEAQ in the germline V gene (reference sequence). This CDR3 region has 18 residues. V was clipped by 4 bases and J by 0 bases; unmatched bases: 9. CDR3 DNA: TGTGCCAGCAGCTGGGGACAGGGAGTTTTAGCAACTAATGAAAAACTGTTTTTT. This codes for CASSWGQGVLATNEKLFF.

To note about this clone: This same CDR3 is encoded by further DNA sequences in the sample. The chain employs TRBV20-1 and TRBJ2-5; weak D call: TRBD1 (5 bases). The germline V gene has CDR1 DFQATT and CDR2 SNEGSKA (reference sequence). V was trimmed by 7 bases and J by 1 base, leaving 7 bases between them. CDR3 size: 11 residues. The CDR3 coding sequence is TGCAGTGGACAGATCCAAGAGACCCAGTACTTC. Encoded protein: CSGQIQETQYF.

Worth noting for this clone: The same CDR3 arises from other DNA sequences in this sample as well. This sequence joins TRBV4-1 and TRBJ1-2, with a possible D match to TRBD1 (6 bases). V lost 0 bases and J lost 4, with 6 bases in between. In germline, CDR1 is MGHRA, CDR2 YSYEKL. The CDR3 totals 13 residues. The CDR3 sequence: CASSQDRGYGYTF. CDR3 nucleotide sequence: TGCGCCAGCAGCCAAGACAGGGGCTATGGCTACACCTTC.

This clone has a handful of counts. The V and J genes are TRBV21-1 and TRBJ1-6; the tabulated D call, TRBD1, remains unverified against the DNA. TRBV21-1 is a documented pseudogene. The CDR3 length is 13 residues. The CDR3 DNA reads TGTGCCATCCCGACAGGAGGTAATTCACCCCTCCACTTT. This codes for CAIPTGGNSPLHF.

The genes are TRBV19 and TRBJ2-2; D perhaps matches TRBD1 (5 bases). Trimming removed 5 bases from V and 4 bases from J, with 8 bases in between. Germline V gene data show CDR1 as LNHDA and CDR2 as SQIVND (reference sequence). CDR3 length: 13 residues. CDR3 amino acids: CASSQQATGELFF. Written as DNA, the CDR3 is TGTGCCAGTAGTCAACAGGCCACCGGGGAGCTGTTTTTT.

The V and J genes are TRBV30 and TRBJ2-7; 9 bases align to TRBD1. This CDR3 has 14 amino acids. V dropped 5 bases and J dropped 2; count of bases not matched to a gene: 7. Germline CDR1 GTSNPN, CDR2 SVGIG (reference sequence). The CDR3 region has the DNA TGTGCCTGGGGGACAGGGCGCTTCCCCTACGAGCAGTACTTC. It translates to CAWGTGRFPYEQYF. The entire variable domain, with the rest obtained from reference TRBV30 and TRBJ2-7, is as follows: SQTIHQWPATLVQPVGSPLSLECTVEGTSNPNLYWYRQAAGRGLQLLFYSVGIGQISSEVPQNLSASRPQDRQFILSSKKLLLSDSGFYLCAWGTGRFPYEQYFGPGTRLTVT.

The table lists this clone with a count of one. The J gene is TRBJ1-1, the V gene TRBV19, with D possibly being TRBD1 (6 bases). Germline CDR1 is LNHDA and CDR2 is SQIVND (reference sequence). V was cut by 0 bases and J by 3 bases, with 17 bases left in between. This CDR3 region has 17 residues. This CDR3 is CASSIDLRQAVDTEAFF. The CDR3 coding sequence is TGTGCCAGTAGTATAGATCTTAGACAGGCAGTGGACACTGAAGCTTTCTTT. Together with reference TRBV19 and TRBJ1-1, the CDR3 gives the full variable domain: DGGITQSPKYLFRKEGQNVTLSCEQNLNHDAMYWYRQDPGQGLRLIYYSQIVNDFQKGDIAEGYSVSREKKESFPLTVTSAQKNPTAFYLCASSIDLRQAVDTEAFFGQGTRLTVV.

The chain combines TRBV10-2 with TRBJ2-3; TRBD2 matches at 7 bases. J gave up 1 base and V 5 bases, and 6 bases lay outside the gene matches. CDR3 length: 15 residues. Germline V gives CDR1 WSHSY, CDR2 SAAADI. The DNA for the CDR3 is TGCGCCAGCAGTCAGACTACTAGCGGCACAGATACGCAGTATTTT. It specifies CASSQTTSGTDTQYF.